The sequence of this T cell receptor beta chain was determined in a study of cytomegalovirus exposure and HLA in healthy donors. It was with 60 Vbeta and 13 Jbeta primers that the PCR ran. Authors' methods: In a later analysis, roughly 10 million of about 80 million unique beta chains occurred in at least two donors. The table came from immunoSEQ multiplex PCR; TCRdb's copy has only in-frame clones and leaves some out. That table gives V, J and clone size, and the DNA gave D and trimming. The sample records 150,000 or so clones, 70% being singletons. The CDR3 runs 15 residues. V shed 5 bases, J shed 0 bases, and the junction held 5 bases outside the gene matches. CDR1 and CDR2 (germline): MGHRA, YSYEKL. Overall study results and limits: For most subjects, TCR beta sequences were reported to predict HLA-A and HLA-B alleles with accuracy. Some public TCRs appeared in many individuals, while most sequences were rare. It was 150 or so TCR beta chains that were listed as cytomegalovirus-associated.

Note on this clone: What it binds is not known.

Sequencing input: PBMCs. This clonotype was sampled from a man younger than 35 in good health and CMV-seropositive. J is TRBJ2-3 and V is TRBV4-1; 7 bases map to TRBD1. The CDR3 region is CASSKGQASTDTQYF. The CDR3, as DNA: TGCGCCAGCAGCAAAGGACAGGCCAGCACAGATACGCAGTATTTT.